This T cell receptor beta chain was captured in a study of T-cell reconstitution after alpha-beta-depleted transplantation in children. Study conclusions and caveats: Where alpha-beta T cells came from about two months after transplant was reportedly several hundred expanded graft clones.

About this clonotype: What it binds is unknown.

TCRbeta library construction was performed incorporating unique molecular identifiers. Each CDR3 protein gets one entry after TCRdb re-called the PCR reads with MiXCR. The table has some 840,000 distinct CDR3 sequences, 15% to 20% seen once. With V trimmed by 6 bases and J by 2 bases, 6 bases remained unmatched. CDR3 length: 15 amino acids. Germline V CDR1 and CDR2: DFQATT, SNEGSKA (reference sequence). The sample was PBMCs, mostly from graft donor cells, taken 360 days after TCRalphabeta/CD19-depleted stem cell transplant. V gene TRBV20-1 combines with J gene TRBJ2-1; TRBD2 agrees at 11 bases. This receptor was taken from a male patient under 18 who had a stem cell transplant for acute lymphoblastic leukemia, so the T cells may come from the graft donor. This chain's CDR3 is CSADSGRAAYNEQFF. CDR3 nucleotide sequence: TGCAGTGCAGATAGCGGGAGGGCCGCCTACAATGAGCAGTTCTTC.